The source of this TCR beta chain is a study of blood T cell repertoires in COVID-19. Study background: Specimens from acute and convalescent COVID-19 originated in the United States, Italy and Spain. T cells, B-cell-depleted T cells, or PBMCs supplied cDNA or gDNA.

Original analysis: Cell counts per sample came from amplifying reference gene primers. Produced via immunoSEQ multiplex PCR; TCRdb's table is partial and in-frame only. Clonal size and the V and J genes are those of that table, whereas D and trimming came from the DNA. The data hold roughly 250,000 clones, with approximately 88% observed a single time. The CDR3 contains 12 residues. Trimming removed 2 bases at V and 3 bases at J, with 5 bases between. Germline CDR1 SGHDT, CDR2 YYEEEE. This clone occurred many times. The TCR originated in a young woman with acute or convalescent COVID-19. Sample: peripheral blood. The chain recombines TRBV5-6 with TRBJ1-2, with D maybe TRBD1 (5 bases). CDR3 loop: CASSLGDYGYTF. DNA for the CDR3: TGTGCCAGCAGCTTAGGGGACTATGGCTACACCTTC.